This T cell receptor beta chain was captured by sequencing in a study of a mutant IDH1 vaccine in newly diagnosed glioma. The wider study: Before enrollment, patients got radiotherapy alone, temozolomide alone, or mostly the combination.

Profiling relied on immunoSEQ multiplex PCR, and the TCRdb table lists in-frame clones only, not all of them. Found here are fewer than 35,000 clones, around 84% of them singletons; the top ten hold roughly 15%. With regard to this clone: What it recognizes is unknown.

Germline-derived CDR1 and CDR2 are WSHSY and SAAADI. The CDR3 is 15 residues long. The germline V and J ends were trimmed by 6 bases and 2 bases, with 17 bases remaining between them. The time point: week 35, safety follow-up. Every vaccination contained 300 ug of the mutant IDH1 20-mer peptide and was paired with topical imiquimod. The sequence derives from a man aged 25 to 45 with glioma. This sample comprised PBMCs, obtained from a glioma patient whose treatment included an IDH1 peptide vaccine. V usage is TRBV10-2 and J usage is TRBJ2-7; the D is unclear. CDR3 nucleotides: TGCGCCAGCAGCGTTCTGAGAGGAACCACCTACGAGCAGTACTTC. Its translation is CASSVLRGTTYEQYF.